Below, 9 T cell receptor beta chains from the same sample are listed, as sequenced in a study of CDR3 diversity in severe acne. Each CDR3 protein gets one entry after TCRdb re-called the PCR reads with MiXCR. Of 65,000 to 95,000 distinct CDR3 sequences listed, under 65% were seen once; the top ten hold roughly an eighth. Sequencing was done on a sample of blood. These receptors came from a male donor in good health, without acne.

This CDR3 is CASSPGQARTDTQYF. The DNA of the CDR3 is TGTGCCAGCAGCCCCGGACAGGCAAGAACAGATACGCAGTATTTT. The V and J genes are TRBV7-2 and TRBJ2-3; 7 bases are shared with TRBD1. Germline V gene sequence: CDR1 SGHTA, CDR2 FQGNSA. V dropped 5 bases and J dropped 3; count of bases not matched to a gene: 8. The CDR3 spans 15 residues.

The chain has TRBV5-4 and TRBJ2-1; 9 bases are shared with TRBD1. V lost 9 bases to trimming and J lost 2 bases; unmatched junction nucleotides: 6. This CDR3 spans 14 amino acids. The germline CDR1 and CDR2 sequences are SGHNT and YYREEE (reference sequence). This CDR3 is CAIFGDRAYNEQFF. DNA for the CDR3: TGTGCCATCTTTGGGGACAGGGCCTACAATGAGCAGTTCTTC.

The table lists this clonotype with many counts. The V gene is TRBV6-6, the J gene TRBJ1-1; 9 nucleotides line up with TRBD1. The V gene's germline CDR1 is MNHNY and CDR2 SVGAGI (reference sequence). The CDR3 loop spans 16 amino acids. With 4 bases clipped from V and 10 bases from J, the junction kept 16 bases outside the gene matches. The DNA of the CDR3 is TGTGCCAGCAGTTCATCCCTCACCGGACAGGGGTCTGGAGCTTTCTTT. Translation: CASSSSLTGQGSGAFF.

The CDR3 DNA reads TGCAGTGCTCCCAGGGGCTCTGGAAACACCATATATTTT. This translates into CSAPRGSGNTIYF. This chain connects TRBV20-1 to TRBJ1-3, with D perhaps TRBD1 (6 bases). Germline lookup yields CDR1 DFQATT and CDR2 SNEGSKA (reference sequence). The length of the CDR3 is 13 residues. Trimming shortened V by 5 bases and J by 0 bases, and 8 bases separated the two germline ends.

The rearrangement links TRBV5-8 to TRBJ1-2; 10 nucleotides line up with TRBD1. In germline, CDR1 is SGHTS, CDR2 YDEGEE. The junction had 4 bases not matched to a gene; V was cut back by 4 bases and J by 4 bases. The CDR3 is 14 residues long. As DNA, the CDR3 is TGTGCCAGCAGCCGGCGGGACAGGGGCTATGGCTACACCTTC. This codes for CASSRRDRGYGYTF.

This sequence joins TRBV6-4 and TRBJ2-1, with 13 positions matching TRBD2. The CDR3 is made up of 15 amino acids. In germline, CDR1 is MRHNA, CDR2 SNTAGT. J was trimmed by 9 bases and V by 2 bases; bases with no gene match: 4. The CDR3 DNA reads TGTGCCAGCAGTGACACTAGCGGGGGGGCGGGTGAGCAGTTCTTC. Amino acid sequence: CASSDTSGGAGEQFF.

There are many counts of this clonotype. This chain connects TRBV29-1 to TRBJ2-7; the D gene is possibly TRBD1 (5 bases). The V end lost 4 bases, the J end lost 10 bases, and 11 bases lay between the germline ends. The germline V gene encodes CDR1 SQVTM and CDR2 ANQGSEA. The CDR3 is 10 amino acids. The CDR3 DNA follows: TGCAGCGTTGGACAGAGACCCCAGTACTTC. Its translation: CSVGQRPQYF.

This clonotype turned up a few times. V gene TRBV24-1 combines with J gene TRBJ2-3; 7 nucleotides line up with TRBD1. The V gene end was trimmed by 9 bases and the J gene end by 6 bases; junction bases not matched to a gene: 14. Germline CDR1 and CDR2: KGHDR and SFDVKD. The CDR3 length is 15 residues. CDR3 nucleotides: TGTGCCACCTCTCCGACGTTTGGACAGGCGGATACGCAGTATTTT. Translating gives CATSPTFGQADTQYF.

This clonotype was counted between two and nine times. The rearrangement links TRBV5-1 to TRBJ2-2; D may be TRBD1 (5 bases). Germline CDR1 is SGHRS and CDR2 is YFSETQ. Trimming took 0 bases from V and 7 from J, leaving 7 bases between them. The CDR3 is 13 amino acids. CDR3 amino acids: CASSLGTGGELFF. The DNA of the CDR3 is TGCGCCAGCAGCTTGGGAACAGGCGGGGAGCTGTTTTTT.